The next 14 T cell receptor beta chains were all read from a single sample in a study of blood T cell repertoires in COVID-19. The protocol was immunoSEQ multiplex PCR, while the TCRdb copy is restricted to in-frame clones and leaves out a portion. Of 35,000 to 45,000 clones listed, about 88% were seen once; the top ten hold about 2.4%. The sample consisted of peripheral blood. Every receptor here comes from a human donor in a cohort sampled during active COVID-19.

The chain carries TRBV12-3 or TRBV12-4 and TRBJ1-4; D is undetermined. The ends were cut back, 5 bases at V and 0 bases at J, with 4 bases in the middle. The CDR3 covers 13 residues. This CDR3 is CASSQTTNEKLFF. CDR3 nucleotide sequence: TGTGCCAGCAGTCAAACAACTAATGAAAAACTGTTTTTT.

The chain has TRBV10-2 and TRBJ1-1, with D perhaps TRBD1 (5 bases). Germline V CDR1 and CDR2: WSHSY, SAAADI. The CDR3 runs to 11 residues. V was cut by 5 bases and J by 6 bases, with 7 bases left in between. The CDR3 DNA reads as TGCGCCAGCAGTCAGGGCTCTGAAGCTTTCTTT. Its translation: CASSQGSEAFF.

J is TRBJ2-1 and V is TRBV7-3, with 9 bases aligning to TRBD1. V gave up 5 bases and J gave up 6 bases; unmatched junction bases: 11. The CDR3 extends over 16 amino acids. Germline V gene sequence: CDR1 SGHTA, CDR2 FQGTGA. CDR3 in amino acids: CASSHPGQGHPNEQFF. CDR3 in DNA: TGTGCCAGCAGCCATCCGGGACAGGGACATCCCAATGAGCAGTTCTTC.

The rearrangement joins TRBV3-1 (or the pseudogene TRBV3-2) to TRBJ2-1; D unresolved. The germline CDR1 and CDR2 sequences are LGHDT and YNNKEL (reference sequence). V was cut by 0 bases and J by 0 bases, with 6 bases left in between. The length of the CDR3 is 15 residues. In nucleotides, the CDR3 is TGTGCCAGCAGCCAAGATACAACCTCCTACAATGAGCAGTTCTTC. The encoded protein is CASSQDTTSYNEQFF.

The chain recombines TRBV30 with TRBJ2-5; a possible D gene is TRBD1 (5 bases). Germline values: CDR1 GTSNPN, CDR2 SVGIG (reference sequence). The CDR3 totals 15 residues. V was cut by 4 bases and J by 7 bases, with 22 bases left in between. CDR3 sequence: CAWNNKGSPYVTQYF. DNA for the CDR3: TGTGCCTGGAACAACAAGGGGTCCCCTTACGTGACCCAGTACTTC.

This chain uses TRBV9 with TRBJ2-2; 8 nucleotides match TRBD1. From germline, CDR1 is SGDLS and CDR2 YYNGEE. With V trimmed by 3 bases and J by 7 bases, 8 bases remained unmatched. The CDR3 consists of 15 residues. CDR3 sequence reads: CASSAGDRRGGELFF. CDR3 bases: TGTGCCAGCAGCGCCGGGGACAGGCGGGGCGGGGAGCTGTTTTTT.

The chain joins TRBV7-8 to TRBJ1-6; possibly TRBD1 for D (5 bases). This CDR3 comprises 16 residues. The V gene lost 5 bases and the J gene lost 2 bases, with 13 bases spanning the gap. Germline CDR1 reads SGHVS; CDR2 reads FQNEAQ. The CDR3 loop reads CASSRGRDPYNSPLHF. The CDR3 bases are TGTGCCAGCAGCCGAGGGAGGGACCCCTATAATTCACCCCTCCACTTT.

Written as DNA, the CDR3 is TGTGCCAGCTCACCACCGAGTCAGGGCCCCTACGAGCAGTACTTC. Its translation: CASSPPSQGPYEQYF. J is TRBJ2-7 and V is TRBV18, with D possibly being TRBD1 (5 bases). Germline CDR1 and CDR2: KGHSH and LQKENI. The CDR3 totals 15 residues. V lost 0 bases to trimming and J lost 2 bases, with 11 bases between them.

This clone was observed a few times. The chain joins TRBV27 to TRBJ1-1; 7 positions agree with TRBD1. This CDR3 has 15 residues. CDR1 is MNHEY, CDR2 SMNVEV, per germline (reference sequence). The trim removed 7 bases at V and 0 bases at J, leaving 8 bases unmatched. CDR3 nucleotides: TGTGCCAGCAAGAGGGGGCCGATTCTGAACACTGAAGCTTTCTTT. Protein product: CASKRGPILNTEAFF.

V is TRBV6-5 and J is TRBJ2-1, with a tentative D call TRBD2 (6 bases). Trimming shortened V by 11 bases and J by 0 bases, and 17 bases separated the two germline ends. The CDR3 is 15 residues long. The germline CDR1 and CDR2 sequences are MNHEY and SVGAGI. The CDR3 is CAAGSNKRSYNEQFF. The CDR3 nucleotides read TGTGCCGCGGGAAGTAACAAACGCTCCTACAATGAGCAGTTCTTC.

The V gene is TRBV2, the J gene TRBJ2-5, with TRBD2 matching 11 bases. V shed 4 bases, J shed 5 bases, and the junction held 6 bases outside the gene matches. Germline loops: CDR1 SNHLY, CDR2 FYNNEI. This CDR3 has 15 amino acids. In DNA, the CDR3 is TGTGCCAGCAGTGTAGGTTGGACTAGCGGGGAGACCCAGTACTTC. It encodes CASSVGWTSGETQYF.

The sample holds a few counts of this clone. In DNA form, the CDR3 reads TGTGCCTGGAGCCCCGGGACTCACAATGAGCAGTTCTTC. The encoded protein is CAWSPGTHNEQFF. The V call is TRBV30, the J call TRBJ2-1; possible D gene TRBD2, 6 bases. In germline, CDR1 is GTSNPN, CDR2 SVGIG (reference sequence). The CDR3 loop spans 13 amino acids. Trimming removed 3 bases from V and 5 bases from J, with 11 bases in between.

This rearrangement joins TRBV9 to TRBJ2-5, with D possibly matching TRBD2 (6 bases). The germline gives CDR1 SGDLS, CDR2 YYNGEE. The CDR3 length is 15 residues. V gave up 4 bases and J gave up 4 bases, with 17 bases separating them. For the CDR3, the DNA is TGTGCCAGCAGCCCAACCCCGGGACTTTTAGAGACCCAGTACTTC. This encodes CASSPTPGLLETQYF.

The rearrangement links TRBV19 to TRBJ1-1, with 8 positions matching TRBD1. The V gene's germline CDR1 is LNHDA and CDR2 SQIVND (reference sequence). Unmatched junction bases numbered 6, after V lost 3 bases and J lost 0 bases. The CDR3 has 16 residues. The CDR3, as DNA: TGTGCCAGTAGTATTCAGGGGGCTAGTGTGAACACTGAAGCTTTCTTT. Residues: CASSIQGASVNTEAFF.